The rows below give T cell receptor beta chains drawn from one sample of a study of cytomegalovirus exposure and HLA in healthy donors. Some clones are missing from TCRdb's copy, which holds only in-frame ones; the method was immunoSEQ multiplex PCR. The data hold 250,000 or so clones, with 92% observed a single time. The sample taken for sequencing was PBMCs. The receptors originated from a girl aged 2 to 9 in good health and CMV-seronegative. Each CDR3 is given with its conserved first and last residue. A D gene is named only where the DNA matches it firmly. Expanded clones get a size class; other rows say once, few or many, or leave the size out.

v_gene: TRBV6-6; d_gene: -; j_gene: TRBJ1-5; abundance: -; CDR3aa: CASRRLGDNQPQHF; CDR3nt: TGTGCCAGCAGGAGGCTGGGTGACAATCAGCCCCAGCATTTT
v_gene: TRBV2; d_gene: -; j_gene: TRBJ1-6; abundance: -; CDR3aa: CASSRTDNSPLHF; CDR3nt: TGTGCCAGCAGTCGGACAGATAATTCACCCCTCCACTTT
v_gene: TRBV18; d_gene: TRBD2; j_gene: TRBJ2-5; abundance: -; CDR3aa: CASSPSELGGQETQYF; CDR3nt: TGTGCCAGCTCACCCTCCGAGTTGGGAGGGCAAGAGACCCAGTACTTC
v_gene: TRBV27; d_gene: -; j_gene: TRBJ1-2; abundance: -; CDR3aa: CASSFGRGRGYTF; CDR3nt: TGTGCCAGCAGTTTCGGCAGGGGCAGGGGCTACACCTTC
v_gene: TRBV30; d_gene: TRBD1; j_gene: TRBJ1-4; abundance: -; CDR3aa: CAWSRSKTGRNEKLFF; CDR3nt: TGTGCCTGGAGTCGATCTAAGACAGGGAGAAATGAAAAACTGTTTTTT
v_gene: TRBV6-1; d_gene: -; j_gene: TRBJ1-1; abundance: -; CDR3aa: CASSERGTRAFF; CDR3nt: TGTGCCAGCAGTGAGAGGGGGACACGAGCTTTCTTT
v_gene: TRBV10-1; d_gene: TRBD1; j_gene: TRBJ2-7; abundance: -; CDR3aa: CASSADRGSTYYEQYF; CDR3nt: TGCGCCAGCAGCGCAGACAGGGGGAGTACCTACTACGAGCAGTACTTC
v_gene: TRBV6-5; d_gene: TRBD2; j_gene: TRBJ2-7; abundance: -; CDR3aa: CASRNGGGREQYF; CDR3nt: TGTGCCAGCAGAAACGGGGGGGGACGTGAGCAGTACTTC
v_gene: TRBV19; d_gene: TRBD1; j_gene: TRBJ2-5; abundance: -; CDR3aa: CASSGDRVETQYF; CDR3nt: TGTGCCAGTAGTGGGGACAGAGTGGAGACCCAGTACTTC
v_gene: TRBV19; d_gene: -; j_gene: TRBJ1-5; abundance: -; CDR3aa: CASSSGLYSNQPQHF; CDR3nt: TGTGCCAGTAGTTCCGGACTGTATAGCAATCAGCCCCAGCATTTT
v_gene: TRBV5-1; d_gene: TRBD2; j_gene: TRBJ2-3; abundance: -; CDR3aa: CASRLAGGRDTQYF; CDR3nt: TGCGCCAGCCGACTAGCGGGGGGCAGGGATACGCAGTATTTT
v_gene: TRBV19; d_gene: TRBD1; j_gene: TRBJ2-7; abundance: once; CDR3aa: CATTDRGNSYEQYF; CDR3nt: TGTGCCACCACGGACAGGGGGAACTCCTACGAGCAGTACTTC
v_gene: TRBV9; d_gene: TRBD1; j_gene: TRBJ1-2; abundance: once; CDR3aa: CASSGGQGVTGYGYTF; CDR3nt: TGTGCCAGCAGCGGGGGACAGGGGGTTACCGGCTATGGCTACACCTTC
v_gene: TRBV19; d_gene: -; j_gene: TRBJ1-4; abundance: -; CDR3aa: CASSFKTAFNEKLFF; CDR3nt: TGTGCCAGTAGTTTCAAGACAGCCTTTAATGAAAAACTGTTTTTT
v_gene: TRBV2; d_gene: -; j_gene: TRBJ2-2; abundance: -; CDR3aa: CASGGRFLTGELFF; CDR3nt: TGTGCCAGCGGTGGCAGGTTCCTAACCGGGGAGCTGTTTTTT
v_gene: TRBV15; d_gene: TRBD1; j_gene: TRBJ1-2; abundance: -; CDR3aa: CATSRGTQGDYGYTF; CDR3nt: TGTGCCACCAGCAGAGGAACACAGGGGGATTATGGCTACACCTTC
v_gene: TRBV2; d_gene: TRBD1; j_gene: TRBJ1-4; abundance: -; CDR3aa: CASSAGGEKLFF; CDR3nt: TGTGCCAGCAGTGCAGGGGGGGAAAAACTGTTTTTT
v_gene: TRBV29-1; d_gene: TRBD1; j_gene: TRBJ2-1; abundance: few; CDR3aa: CSVDGTGGYNEQFF; CDR3nt: TGCAGCGTTGATGGGACAGGGGGCTACAATGAGCAGTTCTTC
v_gene: TRBV5-6; d_gene: TRBD2; j_gene: TRBJ2-4; abundance: -; CDR3aa: CASSLGLAGGSLAKNIQYF; CDR3nt: TGTGCCAGCAGCTTGGGGCTAGCGGGCGGTTCTTTAGCCAAAAACATTCAGTACTTC
v_gene: TRBV6-1; d_gene: TRBD1; j_gene: TRBJ1-2; abundance: once; CDR3aa: CASSVDGQAMWYGYTF; CDR3nt: TGTGCCAGCAGTGTGGACGGACAGGCTATGTGGTATGGCTACACCTTC
v_gene: TRBV6-5; d_gene: -; j_gene: TRBJ2-1; abundance: -; CDR3aa: CASGGHYSSYNEQFF; CDR3nt: TGTGCCAGCGGCGGACATTATAGCTCCTACAATGAGCAGTTCTTC
v_gene: TRBV2; d_gene: -; j_gene: TRBJ2-5; abundance: -; CDR3aa: CASSDLRYQETQYF; CDR3nt: TGTGCCAGCAGTGATCTCCGGTACCAAGAGACCCAGTACTTC